This T cell receptor beta chain was documented in a study of response to subunit inactivated influenza vaccine. Study-level results: It was suggested by the authors that few new T cells are recruited by each seasonal influenza vaccination.

The germline CDR1 and CDR2 sequences are SGHRS and YFSETQ. This CDR3 has 16 residues. Deletions cut 0 bases from V and 3 bases from J, with 14 bases between. TCRdb re-derived calls from the RT-PCR reads in MiXCR, one entry per CDR3 protein. Seen here are roughly 500,000 distinct CDR3 sequences, about 15% observed once, and the top ten hold roughly 3%. A note on this clonotype: Antigen specificity is unknown.

Source: CD4+ T cells sorted from PBMCs, taken around 25 months after vaccination. The TCR originated in a man between 50 and 75 years old who received an inactivated influenza vaccine. The gene calls are TRBV5-1 and TRBJ2-3; a weak D match, TRBD1 (5 bases). The CDR3 protein is CASSLGYLKGTDTQYF. The CDR3 DNA reads as TGCGCCAGCAGCTTGGGTTACTTAAAGGGGACAGATACGCAGTATTTT.